Described below is a single T cell receptor (beta chain) sequence and its context. These data originate in a study of blood T cell repertoires in COVID-19. For the study at large: COVID-19 samples, acute and convalescent, were from the United States, Italy and Spain. From T cells, B-cell-depleted T cells, or PBMCs came the material, which was cDNA or gDNA.

Per germline, CDR1 SGHNT and CDR2 YYREEE (reference sequence). This CDR3 region has 15 residues. With 1 base clipped from V and 6 bases from J, the junction kept 5 bases outside the gene matches. The assay was immunoSEQ multiplex PCR, and TCRdb's table has in-frame clones only and misses some. The repertoire holds 200,000 to 300,000 clones, with 75% to 90% as singletons. All enrollees were roughly 18 to 90 years old and from 25 or so US areas. Specimen: PBMCs or T cells enriched from blood (not recorded which). This TCR was sampled from a woman aged 40-49 years with acute COVID-19. The genes are TRBV5-4 and TRBJ2-3, with 10 bases identical to TRBD2. The CDR3 loop is CASSLTSGIVDTQYF. In DNA form, the CDR3 reads TGTGCCAGCAGCTTGACTAGCGGGATAGTGGATACGCAGTATTTT.